This T cell receptor beta chain was documented in a study of blood T cell repertoires in COVID-19. Study overall: Researchers got acute and convalescent COVID-19 samples from the United States, Italy and Spain. Nucleic acid was either cDNA or gDNA, and it came from T cells, B-cell-depleted T cells, or PBMCs.

Per the original data handling: Counts of nucleated cells, estimated from reference gene primer amplification, were obtained. This table comes from immunoSEQ multiplex PCR, and its TCRdb copy is limited to in-frame clones, with some not included. That table gives V, J and clone size, and the DNA gave D and trimming. The data hold some 380,000 clones, with 90% observed a single time. This clone was observed a single time. V was shortened by 6 bases and J by 4 bases, with 12 bases between the two germline ends. The germline V gene encodes CDR1 SNHLY and CDR2 FYNNEI. CDR3 length: 14 residues. The chain is built from TRBV2 and TRBJ1-4, with D maybe TRBD1 (6 bases). The origin of this receptor is a man younger than 35 with active or convalescent COVID-19. Sample: peripheral blood. The CDR3 nucleotides are TGTGCCAGCAGGAGGACAGAAGTTAATGAAAAACTGTTTTTT. Protein product: CASRRTEVNEKLFF.